The 19 T cell receptor beta chains below come from one sample, sequenced in a study of blood T cell repertoires in COVID-19 (TCRdb year 2020). Library creation used the immunoSEQ multiplex PCR assay. This is the immuneACCESS table as TCRdb keeps it, with only in-frame sequences that have V and J called. A part of the clones is gone; compared with another copy, unresolved V genes explain less than half, and the rest is unexplained. In all, the sample holds around 190,000 clones, and about four fifths of those were seen once. Jointly, the top ten make up about 6.9% of the sample. Sequences were obtained from peripheral blood. These receptors originate from a man in his sixties with acute or convalescent COVID-19.

This rearrangement joins TRBV27 to TRBJ2-3; 8 nucleotides line up with TRBD2. From germline, CDR1 is MNHEY and CDR2 SMNVEV (reference sequence). Germline trimming cut 8 bases from V and 6 bases from J; bases unmatched to any gene: 10. This CDR3 comprises 14 residues. In DNA form, the CDR3 reads TGTGCCAGCTCCCGGATCGGGGGGGAGGATACGCAGTATTTT. Translated, it gives CASSRIGGEDTQYF.

This rearrangement joins TRBV24-1 to TRBJ2-5, with a possible D match to TRBD2 (6 bases). CDR3 length: 14 amino acids. Per the germline V gene, CDR1 is KGHDR and CDR2 is SFDVKD. V lost 5 bases and J lost 4, with 13 bases in between. DNA for the CDR3: TGTGCCACCAGTGGGTCGGGGGACTCAGAGACCCAGTACTTC. This encodes CATSGSGDSETQYF.

The CDR3 bases are TGCGCCAGCAGCTTGGGTAGGGGTGGCACAGATACGCAGTATTTT. Translating it yields CASSLGRGGTDTQYF. The chain has TRBV5-1 and TRBJ2-3, with D possibly being TRBD1 (5 bases). Trimming removed 0 bases from V and 1 base from J, with 9 bases in between. Germline V gene lookup returns CDR1 SGHRS and CDR2 YFSETQ. This CDR3 spans 15 amino acids.

V gene TRBV5-1 combines with J gene TRBJ1-2, with D tentatively TRBD1 (5 bases). Trimming shortened V by 0 bases and J by 5 bases, and 11 bases separated the two germline ends. The CDR3 length is 14 residues. Germline-derived CDR1 and CDR2 are SGHRS and YFSETQ. In DNA form, the CDR3 reads TGCGCCAGCAGCTTGGAGCCAGGGCAATATGGCTACACCTTC. The encoded protein is CASSLEPGQYGYTF.

The chain links TRBV5-5 to TRBJ2-7; no reliable D call. Germline CDR1 is SGHKS and CDR2 is YYEKEE (reference sequence). V was trimmed by 4 bases and J by 3 bases, leaving 11 bases between them. The CDR3 spans 13 residues. CDR3 region: CASSINGFYEQYF. CDR3 coding DNA: TGTGCCAGCAGCATAAACGGGTTCTACGAGCAGTACTTC.

The chain recombines TRBV6-5 with TRBJ1-5; D is ambiguous. This CDR3 region has 13 residues. CDR1 MNHEY and CDR2 SVGAGI come from the germline V gene. Trimming took 6 bases from V and 4 from J, leaving 10 bases between them. The CDR3 nucleotides read TGTGCCAGCAGCGCACAAGAAAATCAGCCCCAGCATTTT. It translates to CASSAQENQPQHF.

The chain links TRBV6-6 to TRBJ1-3; D might be TRBD1 (6 bases). This CDR3 is built from 14 residues. Trimming shortened V by 4 bases and J by 6 bases, and 13 bases separated the two germline ends. In germline, CDR1 is MNHNY, CDR2 SVGAGI (reference sequence). The CDR3 bases are TGTGCCAGCAGTTTGTCGGACAGTCAAAACACCATATATTTT. Protein: CASSLSDSQNTIYF.

CDR3 DNA: TGTGCCACCAGCAGGACAGGGGGCTATGAAAAACTGTTTTTT. Translating it yields CATSRTGGYEKLFF. The rearrangement uses TRBV15 and TRBJ1-4; 10 bases are shared with TRBD1. The ends lost 3 bases at V and 6 bases at J; junction bases unmatched: 1. Germline V gene sequence: CDR1 LNHNV, CDR2 YYDKDF (reference sequence). CDR3 length equals 14 residues. The variable domain in full, with the rest retrieved from reference TRBV15 and TRBJ1-4, is DAMVIQNPRYQVTQFGKPVTLSCSQTLNHNVMYWYQQKSSQAPKLLFHYYDKDFNNEADTPDNFQSRRPNTSFCFLDIRSPGLGDTAMYLCATSRTGGYEKLFFGSGTQLSVL.

J is TRBJ1-2 and V is TRBV5-1, with 7 bases matching TRBD1. V shed 0 bases and J 5 bases; nucleotides not matched to a gene: 4. There are 14 residues in the CDR3. Germline loops: CDR1 SGHRS, CDR2 YFSETQ. Here the CDR3 reads CASSLERDRYGYTF. The CDR3 DNA reads as TGCGCCAGCAGCTTGGAGAGGGACAGATATGGCTACACCTTC.

The genes are TRBV5-1 and TRBJ1-5; TRBD1 aligns across 7 bases. This CDR3 contains 14 residues. Trimming took 6 bases from V and 6 from J; bases not matched to a gene: 9. Germline V gives CDR1 SGHRS, CDR2 YFSETQ. CDR3 protein: CASTVTGELQPQHF. In nucleotides, the CDR3 is TGCGCCAGCACCGTCACAGGGGAACTTCAGCCCCAGCATTTT.

This clone appeared once. The chain uses TRBV11-2 and TRBJ2-3; D is perhaps TRBD2 (6 bases). CDR1 is SGHAT, CDR2 FQNNGV, per germline. The CDR3 extends over 14 amino acids. The V gene lost 1 base and the J gene lost 4 bases, with 9 bases spanning the gap. CDR3 protein: CASSLGGRSDTQYF. The CDR3 nucleotides are TGTGCCAGCAGCTTAGGAGGGAGGTCAGATACGCAGTATTTT.

The chain couples TRBV3-1 (or the pseudogene TRBV3-2) to TRBJ1-4; a weak D match, TRBD1 (5 bases). V shed 4 bases and J shed 7 bases, with 19 bases lying between them. Germline V gene data show CDR1 as LGHDT and CDR2 as YNNKEL (reference sequence). This CDR3 contains 16 residues. The chain's CDR3 is CASSPRPGDGSEKLFF. The CDR3 region has the DNA TGTGCCAGCAGCCCGAGGCCGGGGGATGGGAGTGAAAAACTGTTTTTT.

DNA of the CDR3: TGTGCCAGCAGTAAGGGACTAGCGGGGGTCTACGAGCAGTACTTC. It specifies CASSKGLAGVYEQYF. This chain joins TRBV6-5 and TRBJ2-7; 14 positions match TRBD2. The germline CDR1 and CDR2 sequences are MNHEY and SVGAGI. CDR3 length: 15 amino acids. With V trimmed by 5 bases and J by 3 bases, 3 bases remained unmatched.

This chain links TRBV11-2 with TRBJ1-1; D is perhaps TRBD1 (6 bases). V was clipped by 5 bases and J by 6 bases, with 16 bases between them. CDR1 is SGHAT and CDR2 is FQNNGV in the germline V gene. CDR3 length: 14 amino acids. The CDR3 loop is CASSHRTVEAEAFF. As DNA, the CDR3 is TGTGCCAGCAGCCATCGGACAGTAGAGGCTGAAGCTTTCTTT.

CDR3 in amino acids: CATSDAGGRTDTQYF. Written as DNA, the CDR3 is TGTGCCACCAGTGATGCAGGGGGCCGGACAGATACGCAGTATTTT. V usage is TRBV24-1 and J usage is TRBJ2-3; 8 bases fit TRBD1. The germline V gene has CDR1 KGHDR and CDR2 SFDVKD. The CDR3 sequence is 15 residues long. Trimming removed 3 bases from V and 3 bases from J; junction bases left unmatched: 4.

This chain links TRBV2 with TRBJ1-3, with 8 bases aligning to TRBD1. The CDR3 sequence is 14 residues long. V was pared by 3 bases and J by 4 bases, with 2 bases of the junction left unmatched. Looked up from germline, CDR1 is SNHLY and CDR2 is FYNNEI. The CDR3 nucleotides are TGTGCCAGCAGTGACCGGACAGGGGGAAACACCATATATTTT. Its protein is CASSDRTGGNTIYF.

The chain is built from TRBV18 and TRBJ2-1; 8 bases are a match to TRBD2. The CDR3 spans 13 residues. In germline, CDR1 is KGHSH, CDR2 LQKENI. Germline trimming cut 0 bases from V and 15 bases from J; bases unmatched to any gene: 7. DNA of the CDR3: TGTGCCAGCTCACCACCGGGCGGGGGGCGCTGGTTCTTC. Encoded protein: CASSPPGGGRWFF.

V gene TRBV30 combines with J gene TRBJ2-2; D is possibly TRBD1 (6 bases). Deletions cut 4 bases from V and 1 base from J, with 10 bases between. This CDR3 has 14 residues. The germline gives CDR1 GTSNPN, CDR2 SVGIG (reference sequence). The CDR3 sequence: CAWKRGGNTGELFF. CDR3 nucleotides: TGTGCCTGGAAGAGAGGGGGGAACACCGGGGAGCTGTTTTTT. The full variable domain, its missing parts supplied by reference TRBV30 and TRBJ2-2, is SQTIHQWPATLVQPVGSPLSLECTVEGTSNPNLYWYRQAAGRGLQLLFYSVGIGQISSEVPQNLSASRPQDRQFILSSKKLLLSDSGFYLCAWKRGGNTGELFFGEGSRLTVL.

V gene TRBV24-1 combines with J gene TRBJ1-1; D not certain. V lost 4 bases to trimming and J lost 1 base, with 9 bases between them. The CDR3 is 14 amino acids. Germline V CDR1 and CDR2: KGHDR, SFDVKD. The chain's CDR3 is CATSEPHGNTEAFF. The CDR3 DNA sequence: TGTGCCACCAGTGAGCCCCACGGGAACACTGAAGCTTTCTTT.